This T cell receptor beta chain was captured in a study of CD8+ T cells in alopecia areata. RNA was isolated and reverse transcribed to cDNA, the sequencing template. The assay was immunoSEQ multiplex PCR, and TCRdb's table has in-frame clones only and misses some. The sample carries some 210,000 clones, 50% to 60% recorded once. Individuals with alopecia areata gave both lesional scalp punch biopsies and peripheral blood for collection. The clonotype originates from a human donor with alopecia areata. This specimen consisted of CD4+ T cells sorted from blood, obtained at week 0.

CDR3 sequence reads: CASSSDTGDGYTF. The CDR3 DNA is TGTGCCAGCAGTTCAGATACAGGGGATGGCTACACCTTC. The chain joins TRBV28 to TRBJ1-2; 7 nucleotides match TRBD1. V was pared by 4 bases and J by 6 bases, with 5 bases of the junction left unmatched. CDR3 length: 13 amino acids. The germline gives CDR1 MDHEN, CDR2 SYDVKM.